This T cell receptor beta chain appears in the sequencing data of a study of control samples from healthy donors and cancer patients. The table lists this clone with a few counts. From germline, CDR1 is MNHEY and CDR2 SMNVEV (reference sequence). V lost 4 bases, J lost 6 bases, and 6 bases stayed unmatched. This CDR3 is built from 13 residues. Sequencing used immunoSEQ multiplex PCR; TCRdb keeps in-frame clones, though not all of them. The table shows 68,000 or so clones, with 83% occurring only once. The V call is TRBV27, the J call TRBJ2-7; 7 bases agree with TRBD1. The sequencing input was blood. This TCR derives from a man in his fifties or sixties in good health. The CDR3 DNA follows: TGTGCCAGCAGTTCACAGGGGTGGGGCGAGCAGTACTTC. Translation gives CASSSQGWGEQYF.